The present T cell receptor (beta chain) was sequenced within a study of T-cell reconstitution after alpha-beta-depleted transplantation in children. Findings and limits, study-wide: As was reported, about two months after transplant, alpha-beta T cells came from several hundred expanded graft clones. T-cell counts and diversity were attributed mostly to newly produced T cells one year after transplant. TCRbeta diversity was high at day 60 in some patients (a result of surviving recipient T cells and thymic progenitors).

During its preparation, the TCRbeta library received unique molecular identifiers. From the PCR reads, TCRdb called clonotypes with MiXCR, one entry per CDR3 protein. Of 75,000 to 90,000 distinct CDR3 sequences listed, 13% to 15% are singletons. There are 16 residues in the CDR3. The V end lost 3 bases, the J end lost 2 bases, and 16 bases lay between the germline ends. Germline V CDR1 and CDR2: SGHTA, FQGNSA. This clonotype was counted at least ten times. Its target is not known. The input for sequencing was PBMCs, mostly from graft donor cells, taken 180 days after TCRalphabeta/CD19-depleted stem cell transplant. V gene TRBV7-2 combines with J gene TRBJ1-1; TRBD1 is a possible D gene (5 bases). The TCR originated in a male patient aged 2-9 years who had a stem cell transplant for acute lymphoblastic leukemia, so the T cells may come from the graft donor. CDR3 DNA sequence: TGTGCCAGCAGCTTTGTCGGAGGAGGGGTTAACACTGAAGCTTTCTTT. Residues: CASSFVGGGVNTEAFF. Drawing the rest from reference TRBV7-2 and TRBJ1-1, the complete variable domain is GAGVSQSPSNKVTEKGKDVELRCDPISGHTALYWYRQSLGQGLEFLIYFQGNSAPDKSGLPSDRFSAERTGGSVSTLTIQRTQQEDSAVYLCASSFVGGGVNTEAFFGQGTRLTVV.